This T cell receptor (beta chain) was recorded in a study of cytotoxic CD8 clonotypes in ibrutinib-treated CLL. Germline-derived CDR1 and CDR2 are ENHRY and SYGVKD. Trimming removed 4 bases from V and 1 base from J, with 5 bases in between. The CDR3 totals 13 residues. The protocol was immunoSEQ multiplex PCR, while the TCRdb copy is restricted to in-frame clones and leaves out a portion. The table records tens of thousands of clones, around 60% of them present only once. This sequence joins TRBV10-3 and TRBJ1-5; unclear D gene. The origin of this receptor is a human donor with chronic lymphocytic leukemia. Sequences were derived from PBMCs, sampled after 24 months of ibrutinib treatment. DNA of the CDR3: TGTGCCATCAGTGTGAGGAGCAATCAGCCCCAGCATTTT. This translates into CAISVRSNQPQHF.